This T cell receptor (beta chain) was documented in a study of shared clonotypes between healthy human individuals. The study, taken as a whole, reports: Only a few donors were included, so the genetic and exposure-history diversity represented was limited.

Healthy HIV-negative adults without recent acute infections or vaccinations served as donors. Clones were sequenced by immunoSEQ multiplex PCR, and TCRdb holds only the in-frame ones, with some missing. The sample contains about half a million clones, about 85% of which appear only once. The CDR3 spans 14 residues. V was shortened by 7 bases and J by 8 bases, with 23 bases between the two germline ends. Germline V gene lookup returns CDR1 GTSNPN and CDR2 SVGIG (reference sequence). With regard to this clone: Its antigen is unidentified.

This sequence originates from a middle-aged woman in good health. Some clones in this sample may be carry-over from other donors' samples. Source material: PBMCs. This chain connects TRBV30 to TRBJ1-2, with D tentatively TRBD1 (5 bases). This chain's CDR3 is CALKFGAWAGGYTF. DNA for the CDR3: TGTGCCTTGAAGTTCGGGGCGTGGGCTGGAGGCTACACCTTC. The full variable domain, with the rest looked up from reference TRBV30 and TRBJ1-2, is SQTIHQWPATLVQPVGSPLSLECTVEGTSNPNLYWYRQAAGRGLQLLFYSVGIGQISSEVPQNLSASRPQDRQFILSSKKLLLSDSGFYLCALKFGAWAGGYTFGSGTRLTVV.